These 21 T cell receptor beta chains share one sample of origin, sequenced in a study of T cell repertoires in cytomegalovirus infection. These receptors have no identified antigens. Using its own MiXCR run on the reads, TCRdb lists one record per CDR3 protein. This table has some 590,000 distinct CDR3 sequences, around two fifths appearing once. This sample comprised cultured PBMCs, obtained from culture after CMV antigen stimulation. These receptors were taken from a human donor in good health (CMV status not recorded). Some clones in this sample may be carry-over from other donors' samples.

DNA of the CDR3: TGTGCCAGCAAATCCCCCGGGACGGGAGAGACCCAGTACTTC. Amino acid sequence: CASKSPGTGETQYF. The chain uses TRBV7-4 and TRBJ2-5; either TRBD1 or TRBD2 may supply D (5 bases each). Germline assignment: CDR1 SGHVT and CDR2 SQSDAQ. The ends were cut back, 7 bases at V and 4 bases at J, with 16 bases in the middle. The CDR3 runs 14 residues.

J is TRBJ1-1 and V is TRBV20-1, with D tentatively TRBD1 (6 bases). V lost 2 bases and J 1 base, leaving 8 bases between the germline ends. Germline lookup yields CDR1 DFQATT and CDR2 SNEGSKA (reference sequence). This CDR3 is 13 amino acids long. The CDR3 protein is CSARRQANTEAFF. Here the CDR3 DNA reads TGCAGTGCTAGACGACAGGCGAACACTGAAGCTTTCTTT.

This clonotype was counted between two and nine times. The genes are TRBV7-2 and TRBJ2-2; the match to TRBD1 covers 7 bases. Per the germline V gene, CDR1 is SGHTA and CDR2 is FQGNSA. J gave up 8 bases and V 4 bases, and 13 bases lay outside the gene matches. The CDR3 sequence is 16 residues long. The CDR3 bases are TGTGCCAGCAGCTCGACCCCTAGGGGGCGGACAGGGGAGCTGTTTTTT. Translation gives CASSSTPRGRTGELFF.

The rearrangement joins TRBV2 to TRBJ2-3; 7 nucleotides line up with TRBD2. Trimming cost V 7 bases and J 3 bases; bases outside gene matches: 4. CDR1 SNHLY and CDR2 FYNNEI come from the germline V gene. The CDR3 contains 13 residues. The CDR3 loop reads CASNSGGTDTQYF. The CDR3 DNA reads TGTGCCAGCAATTCGGGAGGAACAGATACGCAGTATTTT.

The chain couples TRBV4-2 to TRBJ1-1; tentative D call: TRBD1 (6 bases). The CDR3 loop spans 16 amino acids. V lost 0 bases to trimming and J lost 2 bases, with 13 bases between them. Germline V gene lookup returns CDR1 LGHNA and CDR2 YNFKEQ. In DNA form, the CDR3 reads TGTGCCAGCAGCCAAGAAGTAGTGGACAGTAACACTGAAGCTTTCTTT. Translation: CASSQEVVDSNTEAFF.

The J gene is TRBJ2-1, the V gene TRBV6-1; 9 bases are a match to TRBD2. The CDR3 totals 16 residues. With V trimmed by 5 bases and J by 8 bases, 13 bases remained unmatched. Germline V gives CDR1 MNHNS, CDR2 SASEGT. CDR3 protein: CASSYGASGATDEQFF. DNA of the CDR3: TGTGCCAGCAGTTACGGGGCTAGCGGGGCGACTGATGAGCAGTTCTTC.

The V gene is TRBV7-8, the J gene TRBJ2-3; D gene uncertain. CDR1 and CDR2 from the germline V gene are SGHVS and FQNEAQ. Trimming removed 6 bases from V and 0 bases from J, with 10 bases in between. The CDR3 consists of 14 residues. The CDR3 DNA reads as TGTGCCAGCAGTCCCTCCCGGAGCACAGATACGCAGTATTTT. It is translated as CASSPSRSTDTQYF.

J is TRBJ2-1 and V is TRBV7-9; TRBD1 might be the D (7 bases). Germline values: CDR1 SEHNR, CDR2 FQNEAQ (reference sequence). CDR3 length equals 13 residues. V shed 5 bases and J shed 13 bases, with 18 bases lying between them. The chain's CDR3 is CASSPGGSGPQFF. The CDR3 coding sequence is TGTGCCAGCAGCCCAGGGGGGTCAGGTCCTCAGTTCTTC.

In this sample, this clonotype turned up a few times. The genes are TRBV7-8 and TRBJ1-4; 9 bases fit TRBD1. V lost 6 bases to trimming and J lost 8 bases; unmatched junction nucleotides: 7. This CDR3 has 14 amino acids. The germline V gene has CDR1 SGHVS and CDR2 FQNEAQ. CDR3 loop: CASSPDRGFEKLFF. Here the CDR3 DNA reads TGTGCCAGCAGTCCGGACAGGGGCTTCGAAAAACTGTTTTTT.

The chain joins TRBV4-3 to TRBJ2-2; D may be TRBD1 or TRBD2 (6 bases each). The CDR3 length is 17 residues. Germline CDR1 is LGHNA and CDR2 is YSLEER. Trimming took off 0 bases at V and 6 bases at J, with 17 bases between the two ends. The CDR3 loop reads CASSQEGHKGGPGELFF. The CDR3 nucleotides read TGCGCCAGCAGCCAAGAAGGCCATAAGGGGGGCCCCGGGGAGCTGTTTTTT.

In its sample, this clonotype was seen a few times. The chain carries TRBV7-9 and TRBJ1-3; perhaps TRBD1 as D (5 bases). The CDR3 runs to 14 residues. Germline lookup yields CDR1 SEHNR and CDR2 FQNEAQ (reference sequence). The V and J ends lost 5 bases and 4 bases respectively, with 12 bases between them. In DNA form, the CDR3 reads TGTGCCAGCAGCCAGGGAGTTTCCGGAAACACCATATATTTT. This translates into CASSQGVSGNTIYF.

CDR3 sequence: CASSPPSSLTGELFF. Here the CDR3 DNA reads TGTGCCAGCTCACCACCGTCCAGCCTCACCGGGGAGCTGTTTTTT. The V call is TRBV18, the J call TRBJ2-2; no definite D call. The CDR3 covers 15 residues. From germline, CDR1 is KGHSH and CDR2 LQKENI. V shed 0 bases and J shed 4 bases, with 9 bases lying between them.

The chain links TRBV12-3 or TRBV12-4 to TRBJ2-7, with D perhaps TRBD2 (6 bases). Trimming stripped 5 bases from V and 9 bases from J, with 14 bases between. The CDR3 length is 12 residues. Here the CDR3 DNA reads TGTGCCAGCAGTCCCCTGGAGGGCCCGCAGTACTTC. It is translated as CASSPLEGPQYF.

Only a few counts were recorded for this clonotype. V and J are TRBV5-4 and TRBJ2-3; perhaps TRBD2 as D (6 bases). This CDR3 is built from 16 residues. Per germline, CDR1 SGHNT and CDR2 YYREEE (reference sequence). V lost 4 bases and J 5 bases, leaving 20 bases between the germline ends. The CDR3 here is CASSRGIGRGIDTQYF. The CDR3 region has the DNA TGTGCCAGCAGCAGAGGGATAGGGCGGGGTATAGATACGCAGTATTTT.

This clonotype was seen ten or more times. The J gene is TRBJ2-1, the V gene TRBV7-6; 7 nucleotides agree with TRBD2. This CDR3 has 14 residues. The ends lost 4 bases at V and 9 bases at J; junction bases unmatched: 9. From germline, CDR1 is SGHVS and CDR2 FNYEAQ. This chain's CDR3 is CASSWRVSGGEQFF. The CDR3 bases are TGTGCCAGCAGCTGGCGCGTGTCGGGGGGTGAGCAGTTCTTC.

The J gene is TRBJ1-2, the V gene TRBV19; TRBD1 might be the D (5 bases). The CDR3 consists of 13 residues. Germline lookup yields CDR1 LNHDA and CDR2 SQIVND (reference sequence). The germline V and J ends were trimmed by 3 bases and 5 bases, with 10 bases remaining between them. As DNA, the CDR3 is TGTGCCAGTAGTATGGGGGGGGTTTATGGCTACACCTTC. Amino acid sequence: CASSMGGVYGYTF.

The chain is built from TRBV12-3 or TRBV12-4 and TRBJ1-5; 10 bases fit TRBD1. The CDR3 is 13 amino acids. The ends lost 7 bases at V and 7 bases at J; junction bases unmatched: 4. CDR3 coding DNA: TGTGCCAGCACCGGACAGGGGGGCCAGCCCCAGCATTTT. This sequence encodes CASTGQGGQPQHF.

This clonotype was seen a handful of times. The V and J genes are TRBV4-1 and TRBJ1-1, with D uncertain. This CDR3 contains 17 residues. Deletions cut 1 base from V and 4 bases from J, with 19 bases between. The germline CDR1 and CDR2 sequences are MGHRA and YSYEKL. DNA of the CDR3: TGCGCCAGCAGCCAAGGGTCCGCGTTTAGACGTGGCACTGAAGCTTTCTTT. Amino acid sequence: CASSQGSAFRRGTEAFF.

This chain connects TRBV7-6 to TRBJ1-5; TRBD1 matches 8 bases. Germline-derived CDR1 and CDR2 are SGHVS and FNYEAQ. Germline trimming cut 1 base from V and 3 bases from J; bases unmatched to any gene: 5. The CDR3 is 16 residues long. CDR3 amino acids: CASSLESGGVNQPQHF. Here the CDR3 DNA reads TGTGCCAGCAGCTTAGAGTCAGGGGGCGTCAATCAGCCCCAGCATTTT.

The chain couples TRBV7-6 to TRBJ2-2; the D gene could be TRBD1 or TRBD2 (6 bases each). V was shortened by 5 bases and J by 6 bases, with 22 bases between the two germline ends. From germline, CDR1 is SGHVS and CDR2 FNYEAQ. CDR3 size: 17 residues. CDR3 bases: TGTGCCAGCAGCCTAAGAGGAGGGCAGGGGCTCGCCGGGGAGCTGTTTTTT. Its translation: CASSLRGGQGLAGELFF.

The table lists this clonotype with a few counts. The rearrangement uses TRBV7-8 and TRBJ2-3, with TRBD2 matching 12 bases. The CDR3 length is 17 residues. Unmatched junction bases numbered 5, after V lost 4 bases and J lost 0 bases. Germline values: CDR1 SGHVS, CDR2 FQNEAQ. This CDR3 reads CASSSGLAGPSTDTQYF. CDR3 DNA: TGTGCCAGCAGCTCGGGACTAGCGGGTCCCAGCACAGATACGCAGTATTTT.